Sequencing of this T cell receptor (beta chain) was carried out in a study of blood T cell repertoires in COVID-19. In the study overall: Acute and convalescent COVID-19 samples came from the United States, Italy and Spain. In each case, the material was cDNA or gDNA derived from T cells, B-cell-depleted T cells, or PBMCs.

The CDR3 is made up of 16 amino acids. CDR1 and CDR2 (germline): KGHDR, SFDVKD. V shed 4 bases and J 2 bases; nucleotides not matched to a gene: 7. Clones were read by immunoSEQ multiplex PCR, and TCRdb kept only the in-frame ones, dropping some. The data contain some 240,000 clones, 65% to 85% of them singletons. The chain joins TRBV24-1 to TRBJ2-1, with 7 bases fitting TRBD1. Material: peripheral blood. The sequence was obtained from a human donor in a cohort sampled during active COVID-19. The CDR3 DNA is TGTGCCACCAGTGACCACGACAGGGAACCCTACAATGAGCAGTTCTTC. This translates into CATSDHDREPYNEQFF.